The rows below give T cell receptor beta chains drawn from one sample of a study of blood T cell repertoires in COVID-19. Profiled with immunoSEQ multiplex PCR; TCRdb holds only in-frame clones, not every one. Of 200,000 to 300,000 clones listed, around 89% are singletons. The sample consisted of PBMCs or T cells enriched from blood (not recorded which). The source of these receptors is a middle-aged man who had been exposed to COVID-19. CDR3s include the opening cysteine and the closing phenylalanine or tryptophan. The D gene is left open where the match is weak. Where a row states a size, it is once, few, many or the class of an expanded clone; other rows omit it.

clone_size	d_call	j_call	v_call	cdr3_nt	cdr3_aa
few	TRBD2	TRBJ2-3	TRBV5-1	TGCGCCAGCAGCTTTAGCGGGGGGGCCACAGATACGCAGTATTTT	CASSFSGGATDTQYF
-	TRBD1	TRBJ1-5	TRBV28	TGTGCCAGGGCCCCGGACAGGGTCAATCAGCCCCAGCATTTT	CARAPDRVNQPQHF
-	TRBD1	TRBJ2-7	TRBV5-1	TGCGCCAGCAGCTTGACAGGGGGCTCTTCCTACGAGCAGTACTTC	CASSLTGGSSYEQYF
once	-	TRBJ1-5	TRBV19	TGTGCCAGTAGTATCAATATAGATAGCAATCAGCCCCAGCATTTT	CASSINIDSNQPQHF
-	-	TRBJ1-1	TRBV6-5	TGTGCCAGCTCTATAGGGGACACTGAAGCTTTCTTT	CASSIGDTEAFF
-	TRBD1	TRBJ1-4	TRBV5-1	TGCGCCAGCAGCTTGGCCGACTCAGGGGGTGAAAAACTGTTTTTT	CASSLADSGGEKLFF
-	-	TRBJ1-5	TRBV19	TGTGCCAGTCGTGGGACAAATCAGCCCCAGCATTTT	CASRGTNQPQHF
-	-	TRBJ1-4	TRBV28	TGTGCCAGCAGTTTCTTCGGAGATGAAAAACTGTTTTTT	CASSFFGDEKLFF
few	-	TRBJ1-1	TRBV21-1	TGTGCCAGCAGCGCCGGGTGCACTGAAGCTTTCTTT	CASSAGCTEAFF
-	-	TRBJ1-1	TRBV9	TGTGCCAGCAGCGTAGGGAACAACTACGCCACTGAAGCTTTCTTT	CASSVGNNYATEAFF
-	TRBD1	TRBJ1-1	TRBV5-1	TGCGCCAGCAGCCCCCGTCCCGGGACAGTCGAAGCTTTCTTT	CASSPRPGTVEAFF
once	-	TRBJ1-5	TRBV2	TGTGCCAGCAGCGCGGACACCCATAGCAATCAGCCCCAGCATTTT	CASSADTHSNQPQHF
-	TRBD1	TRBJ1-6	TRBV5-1	TGCGCCAGCAGGGGGGACAGCCCCAGGTCCGGGCCCCTCCACTTT	CASRGDSPRSGPLHF
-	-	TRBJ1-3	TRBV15	TGTGCCACCAGACCACGGGGGGTTTCCGGAAACACCATATATTTT	CATRPRGVSGNTIYF
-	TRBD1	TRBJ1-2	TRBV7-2	TGTGCCAGCAGCTTAGAAGGGGCAGGGGGAAGGTCCTTATATGGCTACACCTTC	CASSLEGAGGRSLYGYTF
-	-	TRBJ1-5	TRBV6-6	TGTGCCAGCAGCCCACCAGGAAACAATCAGCCCCAGCATTTT	CASSPPGNNQPQHF
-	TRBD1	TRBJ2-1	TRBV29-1	TGCAGCGTTGAGGGTCGCGGGACAGGGGACAATGAGCAGTTCTTC	CSVEGRGTGDNEQFF
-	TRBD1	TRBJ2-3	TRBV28	TGTGCCAGCAGCGGACAGGGAGGCACAGATACGCAGTATTTT	CASSGQGGTDTQYF
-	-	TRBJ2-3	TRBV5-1	TGCGCCAGCAGCTTGGTACTCTCTAGCACAGATACGCAGTATTTT	CASSLVLSSTDTQYF
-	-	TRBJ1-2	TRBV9	TGTGCCAGCAGCTCGAGTAGGACTTACTATGGCTACACCTTC	CASSSSRTYYGYTF
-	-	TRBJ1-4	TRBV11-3	TGTGCCAGCAGCTTAGGGACTGAAACTCGTAATGAAAAACTGTTTTTT	CASSLGTETRNEKLFF
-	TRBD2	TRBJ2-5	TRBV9	TGTGCCAGCAGCGTAGGGTTTAGCGGGGGGGAGACCCAGTACTTC	CASSVGFSGGETQYF
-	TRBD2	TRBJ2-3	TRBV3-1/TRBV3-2	TGTGCCAGCAGCCTCGGACTAGCGGGAGAGGCAGATACGCAGTATTTT	CASSLGLAGEADTQYF
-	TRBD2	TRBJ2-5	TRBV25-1	TGTGCCAGCAGTGAATCTAAGACTAGCGGGTCGCAAGAGACCCAGTACTTC	CASSESKTSGSQETQYF
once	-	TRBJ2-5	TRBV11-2	TGTGCCAGCAGCTCAAGCGGGGAGACCCAGTACTTC	CASSSSGETQYF
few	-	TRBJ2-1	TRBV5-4	TGTGCCAGCAGCTTGGTTGGCAATGACAATGAGCAGTTCTTC	CASSLVGNDNEQFF
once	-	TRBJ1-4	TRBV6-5	TGTGCCAGCAGTTACGGAGGGCGTCGCGGTGAAAAACTGTTTTTT	CASSYGGRRGEKLFF
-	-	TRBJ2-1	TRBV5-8	TGTGCCAGCAGCTTGGTTGGGAGCTCCTACAATGAGCAGTTCTTC	CASSLVGSSYNEQFF
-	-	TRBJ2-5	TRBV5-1	TGCGCCAGCAGCTTCCAATTGACAGAAGAGACCCAGTACTTC	CASSFQLTEETQYF
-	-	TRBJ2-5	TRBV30	TGTGCCTGGAAGCCGGGAATTAACCAAGAGACCCAGTACTTC	CAWKPGINQETQYF
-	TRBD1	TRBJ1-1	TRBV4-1	TGCGCCAGCAGCCGATCGGACAGGTTGAACACTGAAGCTTTCTTT	CASSRSDRLNTEAFF
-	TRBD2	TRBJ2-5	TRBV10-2	TGCGCCAGCTCCCAAGGACTAGCGGGAGTGAGTGGGGGAGAGACCCAGTACTTC	CASSQGLAGVSGGETQYF
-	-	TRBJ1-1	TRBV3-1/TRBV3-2	TGTGCCAGCAGCCAAGAGGGCACCGGACAGAACACTGAAGCTTTCTTT	CASSQEGTGQNTEAFF
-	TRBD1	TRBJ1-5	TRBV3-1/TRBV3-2	TGTGCCAGCAGCCGGCAGGGGGCGAGTCAGCCCCAGCATTTT	CASSRQGASQPQHF
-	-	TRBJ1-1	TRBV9	TGTGCCAGCAGCGATTCCTCAGGGTACACTGAAGCTTTCTTT	CASSDSSGYTEAFF
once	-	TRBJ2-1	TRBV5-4	TGTGCCAGCACCTATGACAATGAGCAGTTCTTC	CASTYDNEQFF
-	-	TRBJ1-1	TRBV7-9	TGTGCCAGCAGCTTATGGGGCGACACTGAAGCTTTCTTT	CASSLWGDTEAFF
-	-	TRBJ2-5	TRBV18	TGTGCCAGCTCACCTAAATCAGGGGCGAGTGAGACCCAGTACTTC	CASSPKSGASETQYF
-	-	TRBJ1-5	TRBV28	TGTGCCAGCAGTTTAGCCAGGGCAGGTCAGCCCCAGCATTTT	CASSLARAGQPQHF
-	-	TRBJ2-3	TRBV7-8	TGTGCCAGCAGCTTAGAAATACTGGGCACAGATACGCAGTATTTT	CASSLEILGTDTQYF
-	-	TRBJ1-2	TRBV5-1	TGCGCCAGCAGCTTGGACAGGGAGTATGGCTACACCTTC	CASSLDREYGYTF
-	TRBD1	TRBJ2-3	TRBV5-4	TGTGCCAGCAGCTACCCCGGGACAGGGGGATATACGCAGTATTTT	CASSYPGTGGYTQYF